The 31 T cell receptor beta chains below all came from one sample that was sequenced in a study of radiation and T cells in renal cell carcinoma (dated by TCRdb to 2018 to 2021). The protocol used for the library was the immunoSEQ multiplex PCR assay. The clones in this table, taken by TCRdb from immuneACCESS, are in-frame only. Not every clone is retained; where verified, under half of the shortfall comes from an unresolved V gene, and the cause of the rest is unknown. In this sample the table shows 100,000 to 150,000 clones, roughly 80% of which occur a single time. The ten largest clones represent around 3% of the sample. The intended sense of this specimen's time point label: baseline pretreatment blood. The treatment or condition label, read with the paper, signifies: 15 Gy SBRT to primary tumor, nephrectomy 4 weeks later. The starting material was blood, obtained from a patient whose treatment included radiotherapy and nephrectomy. The source is a woman aged 55-69 years with renal cell carcinoma.

V and J are TRBV6-1 and TRBJ1-2; TRBD1 is a possible D gene (6 bases). The CDR3 length is 14 residues. The V gene lost 5 bases and the J gene lost 8 bases, with 18 bases spanning the gap. CDR1 and CDR2 from the germline V gene are MNHNS and SASEGT. CDR3 sequence (DNA): TGTGCCAGCAGTTATAACTCAGGGGAGGACGGCTACACCTTC. Protein sequence: CASSYNSGEDGYTF.

This chain uses TRBV29-1 with TRBJ1-3; the D is unclear. Deletions cut 4 bases from V and 0 bases from J, with 7 bases between. CDR3 length: 13 residues. Germline CDR1 is SQVTM and CDR2 is ANQGSEA. CDR3 loop: CSVVVLSGNTIYF. The CDR3, as DNA: TGCAGCGTTGTTGTCCTCTCTGGAAACACCATATATTTT. The entire variable domain, with the rest obtained from reference TRBV29-1 and TRBJ1-3, is as follows: SAVISQKPSRDICQRGTSLTIQCQVDSQVTMMFWYRQQPGQSLTLIATANQGSEATYESGFVIDKFPISRPNLTFSTLTVSNMSPEDSSIYLCSVVVLSGNTIYFGEGSWLTVV.

The genes are TRBV6-4 and TRBJ2-2, with 7 bases lining up with TRBD2. Germline CDR1 reads MRHNA; CDR2 reads SNTAGT. Losses at the gene ends were 4 bases for V and 3 bases for J; bases not matched to a gene: 2. The CDR3 is made up of 14 amino acids. The CDR3 is CASSGEGYTGELFF. The DNA of the CDR3 is TGTGCCAGCAGTGGGGAGGGGTACACCGGGGAGCTGTTTTTT.

This rearrangement joins TRBV7-9 to TRBJ1-4; TRBD1 matches at 10 bases. The CDR3 extends over 15 amino acids. Germline V gives CDR1 SEHNR, CDR2 FQNEAQ (reference sequence). V was pared by 5 bases and J by 3 bases, with 3 bases of the junction left unmatched. The CDR3 DNA reads as TGTGCCAGCAGCGTCGACAGGGGGCCTAATGAAAAACTGTTTTTT. Encoded protein: CASSVDRGPNEKLFF.

The chain is built from TRBV29-1 and TRBJ1-5; weak D call: TRBD1 (5 bases). V was clipped by 4 bases and J by 5 bases, with 6 bases between them. The CDR3 totals 11 residues. CDR1 SQVTM and CDR2 ANQGSEA come from the germline V gene. The DNA for the CDR3 is TGCAGCGTTGGAGGGGATCAGCCCCAGCATTTT. Protein sequence: CSVGGDQPQHF.

J is TRBJ1-1 and V is TRBV7-9; D is ambiguous. Deletions cut 5 bases from V and 6 bases from J, with 7 bases between. CDR3 length: 11 residues. Per the germline V gene, CDR1 is SEHNR and CDR2 is FQNEAQ (reference sequence). CDR3 bases: TGTGCCAGCAGCCTCTCCCCTGAAGCTTTCTTT. This sequence encodes CASSLSPEAFF.

CDR3 loop: CASSYLQGANQPQHF. Here the CDR3 DNA reads TGTGCCAGCAGTTACCTTCAGGGGGCCAATCAGCCCCAGCATTTT. This chain joins TRBV6-5 and TRBJ1-5; TRBD1 matches at 8 bases. Germline CDR1 reads MNHEY; CDR2 reads SVGAGI. The CDR3 totals 15 residues. With V trimmed by 2 bases and J by 3 bases, 3 bases remained unmatched.

This clone has more than one count but fewer than ten. The chain links TRBV5-4 to TRBJ1-1, with TRBD1 as a possible D gene (6 bases). There are 13 residues in the CDR3. Germline V gene data show CDR1 as SGHNT and CDR2 as YYREEE (reference sequence). V lost 3 bases and J 6 bases, leaving 12 bases between the germline ends. The CDR3 is CASSWSAGAEAFF. The DNA of the CDR3 is TGTGCCAGCAGCTGGAGCGCAGGGGCTGAAGCTTTCTTT.

The rearrangement links TRBV6-1 to TRBJ1-1; TRBD1 is a possible D gene (5 bases). This CDR3 is built from 13 residues. Trimming removed 3 bases from V and 1 base from J, with 6 bases in between. Germline V gives CDR1 MNHNS, CDR2 SASEGT. The CDR3 DNA is TGTGCCAGCAGTGAGGGACGGAACACTGAAGCTTTCTTT. Its translation is CASSEGRNTEAFF.

The J gene is TRBJ1-3, the V gene TRBV10-2; a weak D match, TRBD1 (5 bases). There are 15 residues in the CDR3. Trimming shortened V by 3 bases and J by 3 bases, and 12 bases separated the two germline ends. Germline loops: CDR1 WSHSY, CDR2 SAAADI. CDR3 protein: CASSDGTVHGNTIYF. The CDR3 DNA sequence: TGCGCCAGCAGTGACGGGACTGTCCATGGAAACACCATATATTTT.

This chain connects TRBV28 to TRBJ2-5; D not resolved. The CDR3 spans 13 residues. Germline V gene data show CDR1 as MDHEN and CDR2 as SYDVKM. Trimming pared 6 bases from V and 9 bases from J, leaving 17 bases between. The CDR3 region has the DNA TGTGCCAGCAGCGTGGACGGCAATGAGGCCCAGTACTTC. Residues: CASSVDGNEAQYF.

This chain links TRBV4-1 with TRBJ2-5; no clear D. The last part of the DNA fits TRBJ2-7 better; the J call may be wrong. The CDR3 has 13 amino acids. Germline V gives CDR1 MGHRA, CDR2 YSYEKL. Written as DNA, the CDR3 is TGCGCCAGCAGCGAAAGGGCCGGATACGAGCAGTACTTC. Its protein product is CASSERAGYEQYF.

The rearrangement joins TRBV11-3 to TRBJ2-2; D could derive from TRBD1 or TRBD2 (5 bases each). Germline V CDR1 and CDR2: SGHNT, YENEEA. The ends were cut back, 5 bases at V and 6 bases at J, with 10 bases in the middle. The CDR3 covers 13 residues. CDR3 DNA: TGTGCCAGCAGCGCAGAGGGGTCCGGGGAGCTGTTTTTT. It yields the protein CASSAEGSGELFF.

This clone is a singleton in its sample. The chain has TRBV7-2 and TRBJ1-6; possible D gene TRBD1, 6 bases. CDR3 length: 15 residues. The V gene's germline CDR1 is SGHTA and CDR2 FQGNSA. Trimming removed 5 bases from V and 10 bases from J, with 18 bases in between. CDR3 in DNA: TGTGCCAGCAGCCAGGACAGCGGTGGCTTCTCACCCCTCCACTTT. Its translation: CASSQDSGGFSPLHF.

The V call is TRBV5-5, the J call TRBJ2-3; no clear D gene. V lost 5 bases and J lost 7, with 20 bases in between. The germline CDR1 and CDR2 sequences are SGHKS and YYEKEE (reference sequence). The CDR3 spans 15 residues. CDR3 amino acids: CASSSDSTALYTQYF. As DNA, the CDR3 is TGTGCCAGCAGTTCCGACTCCACCGCCTTGTATACGCAGTATTTT.

V is TRBV6-1 and J is TRBJ2-7; D is undetermined. Trimming cost V 1 base and J 2 bases, with 18 bases left between them. The germline gives CDR1 MNHNS, CDR2 SASEGT. The CDR3 totals 17 residues. This CDR3 reads CASSEGWRWLPPYEQYF. The CDR3 DNA is TGTGCCAGCAGTGAAGGGTGGCGGTGGCTTCCACCCTACGAGCAGTACTTC.

The rearrangement joins TRBV5-1 to TRBJ2-5; 10 bases agree with TRBD2. The CDR3 spans 16 residues. With V trimmed by 1 base and J by 5 bases, 8 bases remained unmatched. The germline gives CDR1 SGHRS, CDR2 YFSETQ. The CDR3 spells CASSLQAGGPKETQYF. The CDR3 DNA is TGCGCCAGCAGCTTGCAAGCGGGAGGGCCTAAGGAGACCCAGTACTTC.

The DNA of the CDR3 is TGCGCCAGCAGCCCCTCCCTGACTAGCGGGAACTCCTACGAGCAGTACTTC. This sequence encodes CASSPSLTSGNSYEQYF. The chain employs TRBV5-1 and TRBJ2-7; 11 positions agree with TRBD2. CDR1 and CDR2 from the germline V gene are SGHRS and YFSETQ. The CDR3 extends over 17 amino acids. With 4 bases clipped from V and 0 bases from J, the junction kept 9 bases outside the gene matches.

The chain uses TRBV5-6 and TRBJ1-2; D remains unclear. This CDR3 contains 13 residues. The V and J ends lost 0 bases and 5 bases respectively, with 8 bases between them. CDR1 SGHDT and CDR2 YYEEEE come from the germline V gene. The DNA of the CDR3 is TGTGCCAGCAGCTTGGTGGGCGGGTATGGCTACACCTTC. The encoded protein is CASSLVGGYGYTF.

The V call is TRBV11-3, the J call TRBJ2-1; D might be TRBD1 or TRBD2, each matching 5 bases. Germline CDR1 reads SGHNT; CDR2 reads YENEEA. This CDR3 is built from 15 residues. V dropped 5 bases and J dropped 9 bases, with 20 bases sitting between them. The DNA of the CDR3 is TGTGCCAGCAGCGCCCGGGACGCCCCGGGTGTTGAGCAGTTCTTC. It specifies CASSARDAPGVEQFF.

V is TRBV6-5 and J is TRBJ1-1; a weak D match, TRBD1 (6 bases). Between the trimmed V and J ends, which lost 0 bases and 2 bases, there was a span of 10 bases. Germline-derived CDR1 and CDR2 are MNHEY and SVGAGI. This CDR3 is 15 amino acids long. CDR3 sequence: CASSYSDRFNTEAFF. CDR3 coding DNA: TGTGCCAGCAGTTACTCCGACAGGTTCAACACTGAAGCTTTCTTT.

The J gene is TRBJ2-7, the V gene TRBV25-1; D not certain. Germline V gene sequence: CDR1 MGHDK, CDR2 SYGVNS. This CDR3 comprises 13 residues. Deletions cut 4 bases from V and 3 bases from J, with 10 bases between. CDR3 in DNA: TGTGCCAGCAGTGCAGCGTGGTACTACGAGCAGTACTTC. Encoded protein: CASSAAWYYEQYF.

The sample holds one count of this clone. The chain joins TRBV4-1 to TRBJ2-1; tentatively, D is TRBD2 (5 bases). The CDR3 runs 17 residues. From germline, CDR1 is MGHRA and CDR2 YSYEKL. V was cut by 0 bases and J by 7 bases, with 19 bases left in between. The CDR3 coding sequence is TGCGCCAGCAGCCAAGAATTTTGGGCTAGCCGATGGAATGAGCAGTTCTTC. This sequence encodes CASSQEFWASRWNEQFF.

The chain uses TRBV5-1 and TRBJ1-5; TRBD1 is a possible D gene (5 bases). Between the trimmed V and J ends, which lost 0 bases and 6 bases, there was a span of 10 bases. CDR3 length equals 14 residues. The germline CDR1 and CDR2 sequences are SGHRS and YFSETQ. The CDR3 region has the DNA TGCGCCAGCAGCTTGGACGGGGCAGGTCAGCCCCAGCATTTT. Its protein is CASSLDGAGQPQHF. Full variable domain (rest looked up from reference TRBV5-1 and TRBJ1-5): KAGVTQTPRYLIKTRGQQVTLSCSPISGHRSVSWYQQTPGQGLQFLFEYFSETQRNKGNFPGRFSGRQFSNSRSEMNVSTLELGDSALYLCASSLDGAGQPQHFGDGTRLSIL.

The rearrangement uses TRBV6-5 and TRBJ2-1; D is tentatively TRBD1 or TRBD2 (5 bases each). Germline CDR1 reads MNHEY; CDR2 reads SVGAGI. The length of the CDR3 is 14 residues. Between the trimmed V and J ends, which lost 5 bases and 2 bases, there was a span of 10 bases. The CDR3 coding sequence is TGTGCCAGCAGTCCCGGGACCACCTACAATGAGCAGTTCTTC. Protein sequence: CASSPGTTYNEQFF.

In its sample, this clone was seen once. The chain employs TRBV19 and TRBJ1-1; 12 bases are a match to TRBD1. There are 15 residues in the CDR3. CDR1 and CDR2 (germline): LNHDA, SQIVND (reference sequence). The junction had 4 bases not matched to a gene; V was cut back by 7 bases and J by 1 base. CDR3 nucleotides: TGTGCCAGTACGGGACAGGGGGCTTCGAACACTGAAGCTTTCTTT. Translating it yields CASTGQGASNTEAFF.

V is TRBV6-1 and J is TRBJ1-2, with 7 positions matching TRBD1. The length of the CDR3 is 16 residues. Germline CDR1 reads MNHNS; CDR2 reads SASEGT. J gave up 5 bases and V 2 bases, and 11 bases lay outside the gene matches. CDR3 nucleotides: TGTGCCAGCAGTGAAAATATCGGGGCAGGGGGTTATGGCTACACCTTC. This codes for CASSENIGAGGYGYTF.

This clone was seen only once. The rearrangement uses TRBV6-4 and TRBJ2-2; D is perhaps TRBD1 (8 bases). This CDR3 is built from 15 residues. CDR1 and CDR2 (germline): MRHNA, SNTAGT. With 6 bases removed from V and 5 bases from J, the gap between germline ends came to 16 bases. The CDR3: CASSGQGGVTGELFF. The CDR3 bases are TGTGCCAGCAGCGGACAGGGAGGGGTGACCGGGGAGCTGTTTTTT.

The rearrangement joins TRBV21-1 to TRBJ1-1; TRBD1, as called in the table, went unchecked against the DNA. TRBV21-1 is termed a pseudogene. The CDR3 is 16 amino acids. In DNA, the CDR3 is TGTGCCAGCAGCAAAAAAGCAGGAATCATGAACACTGAAGCTTTCTTT. This codes for CASSKKAGIMNTEAFF.

The table lists this clone with a few counts. The rearrangement links TRBV2 to TRBJ1-4; D unresolved. There are 12 residues in the CDR3. From germline, CDR1 is SNHLY and CDR2 FYNNEI. Trimming pared 9 bases from V and 6 bases from J, leaving 11 bases between. The CDR3 region is CASSDDHEKLFF. The DNA of the CDR3 is TGTGCCAGTTCGGACGACCATGAAAAACTGTTTTTT.

The V call is TRBV2, the J call TRBJ2-3; TRBD1 or TRBD2 may be the D gene (6 bases each). CDR1 is SNHLY and CDR2 is FYNNEI in the germline V gene. This CDR3 is 16 amino acids long. The V end lost 4 bases, the J end lost 0 bases, and 14 bases lay between the germline ends. CDR3 amino acids: CASSAGASESTDTQYF. The CDR3 nucleotides are TGTGCCAGCAGTGCGGGGGCCTCGGAGAGCACAGATACGCAGTATTTT.